The T cell receptor (beta chain) described here comes from a study of monozygotic twins with inflammatory bowel disease. Findings and limits, study-wide: Limited power may explain why concordant and discordant twins showed no difference in repertoire similarity.

Template switching appended UMIs that held a 6-nucleotide sample barcode. TCRdb re-called the 5' RACE reads and shows each CDR3 protein once, DNA omitted. The table lists under 200,000 distinct CDR3 sequences. This CDR3 contains 16 residues. CDR1 is SGHTA, CDR2 FQGTGA, per germline. A note on this clonotype: Its antigen is not known.

Sequenced material: blood. The chain has TRBV7-3 and TRBJ2-2; TCRdb's D call, TRBD2, is unchecked because there is no DNA. The sequence was collected from a human donor with ulcerative colitis or Crohn's disease, or a healthy co-twin of an affected twin (not recorded which). The CDR3: CASSLRAGGPPGELFF.